This T cell receptor beta chain derives from a study of shared clonotypes between healthy human individuals. The study's findings and limits: Sample collection involved blood only; tissue repertoires are likely different.

Concerning this clone: The antigen remains unidentified.

Donors, healthy HIV-negative adults, lacked recent acute infections or vaccinations. Germline V gene lookup returns CDR1 SGHRS and CDR2 YFSETQ. V was trimmed by 4 bases and J by 4 bases, leaving 19 bases between them. CDR3 length: 16 amino acids. Assay used: immunoSEQ multiplex PCR; TCRdb lists only in-frame clones, some missing. Among roughly 2,500,000 clones listed, over 85% were seen once. The J gene is TRBJ2-3, the V gene TRBV5-1, with D possibly TRBD2 on 6 matching bases. The TCR originated in a man aged 18 to 30 in good health. Some clones in this sample may be carry-over from other donors' samples. The source material was naive CD4+ T cells from PBMCs. Regarding subset: CD45RA+ positively selected. The CDR3, as DNA: TGCGCCAGCAGCCCGGGCGGGGCAAGTTTTTCAGATACGCAGTATTTT. This translates into CASSPGGASFSDTQYF.